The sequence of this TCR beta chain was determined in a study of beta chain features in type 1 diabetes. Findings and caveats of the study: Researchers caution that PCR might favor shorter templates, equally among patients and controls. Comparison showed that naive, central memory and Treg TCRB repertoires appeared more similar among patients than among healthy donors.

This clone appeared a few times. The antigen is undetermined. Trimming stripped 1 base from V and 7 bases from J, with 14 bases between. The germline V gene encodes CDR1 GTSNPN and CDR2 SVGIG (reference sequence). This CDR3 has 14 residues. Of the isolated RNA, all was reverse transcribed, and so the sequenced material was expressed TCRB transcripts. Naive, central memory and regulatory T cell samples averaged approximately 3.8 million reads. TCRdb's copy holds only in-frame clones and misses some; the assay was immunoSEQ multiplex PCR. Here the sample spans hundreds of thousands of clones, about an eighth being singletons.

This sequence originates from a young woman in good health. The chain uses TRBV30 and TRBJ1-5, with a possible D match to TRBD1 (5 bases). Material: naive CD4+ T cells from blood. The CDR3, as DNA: TGTGCCTGGAGTGAGAACCTCGGGGGGCAGCCCCAGCATTTT. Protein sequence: CAWSENLGGQPQHF.